Following are 5 T cell receptor beta chains from one sample sequenced in a study of breast tumors, draining lymph nodes, adjacent tissues. Breast cancer patients provided tissue from their axillary draining lymph nodes. One entry per CDR3 protein, called by TCRdb with MiXCR from the multiplex PCR reads. The repertoire consists of over 250,000 distinct CDR3 sequences, with more than 30% occurring once and the leading ten covering more than 0.85%. Material for sequencing was axillary lymph node tissue. The receptors originated from a female donor with breast cancer. Some clones in this sample may be carry-over from other donors' samples.

The chain recombines TRBV27 with TRBJ2-7; no reliable D call. The CDR3 is made up of 13 amino acids. Trimming pared 6 bases from V and 5 bases from J, leaving 14 bases between. Looked up from germline, CDR1 is MNHEY and CDR2 is SMNVEV (reference sequence). CDR3 residues: CASSPGEIDEQYF. The CDR3 nucleotides read TGTGCCAGCAGCCCTGGAGAGATTGACGAGCAGTACTTC.

This clonotype was seen many times. This chain uses TRBV4-2 with TRBJ2-1, with D tentatively TRBD2 (5 bases). The germline V and J ends were trimmed by 5 bases and 7 bases, with 6 bases remaining between them. The CDR3 consists of 11 residues. The germline V gene encodes CDR1 LGHNA and CDR2 YNFKEQ. The CDR3 sequence is CASSLANEQFF. The CDR3 DNA reads TGTGCCAGCAGCTTAGCGAATGAGCAGTTCTTC.

The rearrangement uses TRBV25-1 and TRBJ2-7, with TRBD2 matching 14 bases. V lost 8 bases and J lost 2; bases outside the gene matches: 8. The CDR3 consists of 16 residues. From germline, CDR1 is MGHDK and CDR2 SYGVNS. Here the CDR3 reads CASDSPGLAGAYEQYF. The CDR3, as DNA: TGTGCCAGCGACTCCCCGGGACTAGCGGGAGCCTACGAGCAGTACTTC.

This clonotype was observed at least ten times. The V and J genes are TRBV12-3 or TRBV12-4 and TRBJ2-3; perhaps TRBD2 as D (5 bases). The CDR3 contains 16 residues. V was cut by 7 bases and J by 0 bases, with 17 bases left in between. The CDR3 DNA reads TGTGCCAGCACCCCGTGGGAGCGCACCAGCACAGATACGCAGTATTTT. It translates to CASTPWERTSTDTQYF.

This clonotype has ten or more counts. The J gene is TRBJ2-7, the V gene TRBV15, with D unresolved. CDR3 size: 16 residues. V was trimmed by 1 base and J by 3 bases, leaving 16 bases between them. The germline CDR1 and CDR2 sequences are LNHNV and YYDKDF (reference sequence). In nucleotides, the CDR3 is TGTGCCACCAGCAGAGCCCACCCAAACTTAGGCTACGAGCAGTACTTC. Translating it yields CATSRAHPNLGYEQYF. Supplemented by reference TRBV15 and TRBJ2-7, the full variable domain reads DAMVIQNPRYQVTQFGKPVTLSCSQTLNHNVMYWYQQKSSQAPKLLFHYYDKDFNNEADTPDNFQSRRPNTSFCFLDIRSPGLGDTAMYLCATSRAHPNLGYEQYFGPGTRLTVT.